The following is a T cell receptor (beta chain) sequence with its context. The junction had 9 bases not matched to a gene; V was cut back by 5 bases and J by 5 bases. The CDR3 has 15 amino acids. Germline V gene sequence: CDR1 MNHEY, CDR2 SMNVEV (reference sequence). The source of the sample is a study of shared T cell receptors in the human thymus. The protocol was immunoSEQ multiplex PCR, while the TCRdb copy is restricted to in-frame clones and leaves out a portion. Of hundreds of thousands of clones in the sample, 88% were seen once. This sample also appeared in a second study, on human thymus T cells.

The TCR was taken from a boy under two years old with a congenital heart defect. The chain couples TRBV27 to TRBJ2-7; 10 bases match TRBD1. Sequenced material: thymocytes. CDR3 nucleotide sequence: TGTGCCAGCAGTCCCCATCCCGGGACAGGGGACGAGCAGTACTTC. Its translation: CASSPHPGTGDEQYF.